This TCR beta chain was sequenced in a study of identical twins. Each CDR3 protein gets one entry after TCRdb re-called the 5' RACE reads with MiXCR. This table holds about 690,000 distinct CDR3 sequences, around 6% found once. This clonotype was counted a few times. The CDR3 is 16 residues long. Germline V gives CDR1 DFQATT, CDR2 SNEGSKA (reference sequence). The germline V and J ends were trimmed by 1 base and 1 base, with 17 bases remaining between them. The clonotype was recovered from a man between 18 and 35 years old in good health. Sequenced material: naive T cells sorted from blood. The chain links TRBV20-1 to TRBJ2-7; TRBD2 might be the D (5 bases). CDR3 sequence: CSARGRRGGWSYEQYV. CDR3 coding DNA: TGCAGTGCTAGAGGCCGTCGGGGTGGGTGGTCCTACGAGCAGTACGTC.